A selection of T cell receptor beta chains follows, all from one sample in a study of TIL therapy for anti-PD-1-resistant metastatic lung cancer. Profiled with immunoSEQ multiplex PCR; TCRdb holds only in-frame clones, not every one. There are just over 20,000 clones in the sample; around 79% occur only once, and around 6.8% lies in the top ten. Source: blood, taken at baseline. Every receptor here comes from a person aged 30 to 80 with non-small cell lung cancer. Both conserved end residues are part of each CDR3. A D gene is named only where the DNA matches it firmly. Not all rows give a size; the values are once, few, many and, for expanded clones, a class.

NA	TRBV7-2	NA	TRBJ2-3	TGTGCCAGCAGCGATAGCGGTCGGGATACGCAGTATTTT	CASSDSGRDTQYF
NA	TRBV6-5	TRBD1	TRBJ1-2	TGTGCCAGCAGCCCACAGGGGGCGGAGGGCTACACCTTC	CASSPQGAEGYTF
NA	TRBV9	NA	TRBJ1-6	TGTGCCAGCAGCGTAGGGCCACCACCCCTCCACTTT	CASSVGPPPLHF
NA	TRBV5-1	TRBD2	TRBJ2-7	TGCGCCAGCAGGCCGACTAGCGGACTCTACGAGCAGTACTTC	CASRPTSGLYEQYF
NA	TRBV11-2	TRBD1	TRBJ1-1	TGTGCCGCCGGGACAGTGAACACTGAAGCTTTCTTT	CAAGTVNTEAFF
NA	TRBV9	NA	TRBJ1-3	TGTGCCAGCAGCGTAGCCGCCACGGCGGGGAGCTCTGGAAACACCATATATTTT	CASSVAATAGSSGNTIYF
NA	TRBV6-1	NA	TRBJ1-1	TGTGCCAGCAGCCCTAGGCCAGGGAACACTGAAGCTTTCTTT	CASSPRPGNTEAFF
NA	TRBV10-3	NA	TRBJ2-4	TGTGCCATCAGTGAGAATCTAGAGGGATCGATTCAGTACTTC	CAISENLEGSIQYF
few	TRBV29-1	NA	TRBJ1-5	TGCAGCGTTGAAGGGGAAGGGGATCAGCCCCAGCATTTT	CSVEGEGDQPQHF
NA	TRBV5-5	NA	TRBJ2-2	TGTGCCAGCAGCTTGCGTGTTTCAGGGCCGGCCGGGGAGCTGTTTTTT	CASSLRVSGPAGELFF
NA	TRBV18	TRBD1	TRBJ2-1	TGTGCCAGCTCACCGGAAAGGACAGGTTCCTACAATGAGCAGTTCTTC	CASSPERTGSYNEQFF
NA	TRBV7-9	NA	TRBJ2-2	TGTGCCAGCAGCTTACCGAACACCGGGGAGCTGTTTTTT	CASSLPNTGELFF
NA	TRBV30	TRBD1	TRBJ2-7	TGTGCCCACTCAATCACCGGGACAGGGAGGAAAGGGCAGTACTTC	CAHSITGTGRKGQYF
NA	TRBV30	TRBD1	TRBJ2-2	TGTGCCTGGAGTCGCGTGGGACAGGGATCCGGGGAGCTGTTTTTT	CAWSRVGQGSGELFF
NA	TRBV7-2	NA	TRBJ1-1	TGTGCCAGCAGCTTAGCCCTGAACACTGAAGCTTTCTTT	CASSLALNTEAFF
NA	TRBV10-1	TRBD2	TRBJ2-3	TGCGCCAGCAGTCCAGCGGGGACGAACACAGATACGCAGTATTTT	CASSPAGTNTDTQYF
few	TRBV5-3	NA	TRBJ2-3	TGTGCCAGAAGCTACATAGCGGTAGGGTACACAGATACGCAGTATTTT	CARSYIAVGYTDTQYF
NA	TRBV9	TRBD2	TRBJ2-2	TGTGCCAGCAGCGTACCCGGGACTAGCGGTTTGTCCGGGGAGCTGTTTTTT	CASSVPGTSGLSGELFF
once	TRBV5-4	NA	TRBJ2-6	TGTGCCAGCAGAAACCAAACCCTCTCTGGGGCCAACGTCCTGACTTTC	CASRNQTLSGANVLTF
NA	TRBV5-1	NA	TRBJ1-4	TGCGCCAGCAGCTTCCAGGGTGATAATGAAAAACTGTTTTTT	CASSFQGDNEKLFF
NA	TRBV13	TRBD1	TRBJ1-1	TGTGCCAGCAGCCCCGAGACAGGGCCGTCTGAAGCTTTCTTT	CASSPETGPSEAFF
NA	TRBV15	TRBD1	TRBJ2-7	TGTGCCACCAGCAGACCCACAGGGACAGGCGTCTACGAGCAGTACTTC	CATSRPTGTGVYEQYF
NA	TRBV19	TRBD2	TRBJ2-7	TGTGCCAGTAGTAGGACTAGCGGATACTACGAGCAGTACTTC	CASSRTSGYYEQYF
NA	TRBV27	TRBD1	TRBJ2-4	TGTGCCAGCAGGACAGGGGCGGTTGGCATTCAGTACTTC	CASRTGAVGIQYF
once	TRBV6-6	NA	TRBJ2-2	TGTGCCAGCGGGAGGAACACCGGGGAGCTGTTTTTT	CASGRNTGELFF
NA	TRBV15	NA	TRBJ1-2	TGTGCCACCAGCAGCGGACAGAGTCCTTCGGATGGCTACACCTTC	CATSSGQSPSDGYTF
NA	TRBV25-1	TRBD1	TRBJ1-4	TGTGCCAGCAGTCTGTTAGGGGGCAATGAAAAACTGTTTTTT	CASSLLGGNEKLFF
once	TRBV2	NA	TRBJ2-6	TGTGCCAGCAGTGGGTCCTTCTCTGGGGCCAACGTCCTGACTTTC	CASSGSFSGANVLTF
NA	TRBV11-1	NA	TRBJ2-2	TGTGCCAGCAGCGAGGATAAGGGTCGGACCGGGGAGCTGTTTTTT	CASSEDKGRTGELFF
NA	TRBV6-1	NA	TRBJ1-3	TGTGCCAGCAGTGAGAGTCTTGCTCGGGGGAACACCATATATTTT	CASSESLARGNTIYF
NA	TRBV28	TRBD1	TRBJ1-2	TGTGCCAGCAGTTTACCCACAACTTTAGACAGGGACTATGGCTACACCTTC	CASSLPTTLDRDYGYTF
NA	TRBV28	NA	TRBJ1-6	TGTGCCAGCAGTTTAACTTGGCGCCCTGGTTCACCCCTCCACTTT	CASSLTWRPGSPLHF
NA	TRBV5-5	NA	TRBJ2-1	TGTGCCAGCAGCTGGACGGGGGTCAGCAATGAGCAGTTCTTC	CASSWTGVSNEQFF
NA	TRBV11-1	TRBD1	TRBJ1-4	TGTGCCAGCAGCTCCGGACAGGGGCGTGAAAAACTGTTTTTT	CASSSGQGREKLFF
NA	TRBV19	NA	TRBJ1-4	TGTGCCAGTAGTATCAGACCAACTAATGAAAAACTGTTTTTT	CASSIRPTNEKLFF
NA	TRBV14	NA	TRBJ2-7	TGTGCCAGCAGTCGCGGGCCCCACGAGCAGTACTTC	CASSRGPHEQYF
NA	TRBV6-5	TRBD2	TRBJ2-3	TGTGCCAGCAGTAACTTCCTAGCGGGAAGCACAGATACGCAGTATTTT	CASSNFLAGSTDTQYF
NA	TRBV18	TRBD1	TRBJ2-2	TGTGCCAGCTCAACTTCCGGGACAGGCGCCACCGGGGAGCTGTTTTTT	CASSTSGTGATGELFF
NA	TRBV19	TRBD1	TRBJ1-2	TGTGCCAGTAATGAGGGACAGTACCCTAACTATGGCTACACCTTC	CASNEGQYPNYGYTF
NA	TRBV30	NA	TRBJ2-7	TGTGCCTGGAGTGTAGGTGGTTCCGAGCAGTACTTC	CAWSVGGSEQYF
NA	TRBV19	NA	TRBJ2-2	TGTGCCAGTATCCCGCATGGGCTAACCAACACCGGGGAGCTGTTTTTT	CASIPHGLTNTGELFF
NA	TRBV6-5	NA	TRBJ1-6	TGTGCCATCCATCAGGAGACGGATTCACCCCTCCACTTT	CAIHQETDSPLHF
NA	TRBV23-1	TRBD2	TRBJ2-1	TGCGCCAGCATAGGGACTAGCGGGAGGGCCTACAATGAGCAGTTCTTC	CASIGTSGRAYNEQFF
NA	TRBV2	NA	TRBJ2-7	TGTGCCACCGGGGGGCAGGCCACCTACGAGCAGTACTTC	CATGGQATYEQYF
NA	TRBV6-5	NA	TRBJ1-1	TGTGCCAGCAGTTACCAGGCGACCGGAAGGTACACTGAAGCTTTCTTT	CASSYQATGRYTEAFF
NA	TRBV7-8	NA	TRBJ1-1	TGTGCCAGCAGCTTAACGGGGGCTGAAGCTTTCTTT	CASSLTGAEAFF
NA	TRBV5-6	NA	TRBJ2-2	TGTGCCAGCAGCCCACCAGCAACCGGGGAGCTGTTTTTT	CASSPPATGELFF
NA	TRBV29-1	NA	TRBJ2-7	TGCAGCGTTGGAATCGGAGGGAGCACCTACGAGCAGTACTTC	CSVGIGGSTYEQYF
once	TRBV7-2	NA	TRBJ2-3	TGTGCCAGCAGCCGGAATGATGTGGCGGGACGTAGCACAGATACGCAGTATTTT	CASSRNDVAGRSTDTQYF
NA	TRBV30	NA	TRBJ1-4	TGTGGCCTGGAAACTAGTTGGGGTGAAAAACTGTTTTTT	CGLETSWGEKLFF
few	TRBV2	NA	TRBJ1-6	TGTGCCAGCAGTGAAGCTGCAGCCTATAATTCACCCCTCCACTTT	CASSEAAAYNSPLHF
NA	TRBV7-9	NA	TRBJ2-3	TGTGCCAGCAGCTTAGTTCCAGATACGCAGTATTTT	CASSLVPDTQYF
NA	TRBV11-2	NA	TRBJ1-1	TGTGCCAGCAGCCCCTCAACGAACACTGAAGCTTTCTTT	CASSPSTNTEAFF
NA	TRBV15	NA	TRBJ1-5	TGTGCCACCAGCAGAGATCTTGGGGAGCCCCAGCATTTT	CATSRDLGEPQHF